This T cell receptor (beta chain) was captured by sequencing in a study of vaccination and CD4 T cells after COVID-19. Regarding treatment: roughly 11-day PBMC culture with coronavirus spike peptide pools or control peptides (ViraFEST assay). It was before the COVID-19 pandemic (2011-2018) that the unexposed donor's CD4+ T cells were collected. Turning to this clonotype: Its antigen is undetermined.

The Oncomine TCR Beta short-read assay was applied to DNA of cultured CD4+ T cells. TCRdb re-called the PCR reads through MiXCR, storing one row per CDR3 protein. The table includes approximately 8,000 distinct CDR3 sequences, 50% detected once. The V gene's germline CDR1 is DFQATT and CDR2 SNEGSKA (reference sequence). J was trimmed by 1 base and V by 3 bases; bases with no gene match: 1. The CDR3 covers 14 residues. The TCR was taken from a human donor in good health. The sequenced sample consisted of CD4+ T cells from blood, cultured in vitro. The rearrangement links TRBV20-1 to TRBJ2-1, with 9 positions matching TRBD2. CDR3 DNA sequence: TGCAGTGCTAGGGCGGGAGGGTCCTACAATGAGCAGTTCTTC. Its protein product is CSARAGGSYNEQFF.